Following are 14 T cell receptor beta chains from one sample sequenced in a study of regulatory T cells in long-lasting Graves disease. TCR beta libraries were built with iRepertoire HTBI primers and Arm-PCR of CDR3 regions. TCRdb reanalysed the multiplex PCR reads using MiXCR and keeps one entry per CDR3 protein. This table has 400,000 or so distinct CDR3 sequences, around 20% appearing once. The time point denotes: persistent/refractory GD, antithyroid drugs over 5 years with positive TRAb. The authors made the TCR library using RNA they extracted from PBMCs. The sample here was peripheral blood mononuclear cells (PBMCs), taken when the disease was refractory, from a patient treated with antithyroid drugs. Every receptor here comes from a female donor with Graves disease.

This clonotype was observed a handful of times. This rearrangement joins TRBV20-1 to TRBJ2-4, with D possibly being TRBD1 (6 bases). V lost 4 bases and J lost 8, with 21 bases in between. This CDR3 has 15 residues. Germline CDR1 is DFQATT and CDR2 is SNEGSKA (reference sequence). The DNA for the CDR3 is TGCAGTGCTACCACAGGACAGATGAATGAATACATTCAGTACTTC. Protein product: CSATTGQMNEYIQYF.

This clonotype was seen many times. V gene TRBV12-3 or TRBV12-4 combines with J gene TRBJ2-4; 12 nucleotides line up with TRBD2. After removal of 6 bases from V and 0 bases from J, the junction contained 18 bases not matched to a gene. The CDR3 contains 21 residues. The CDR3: CASRREGGLAGGPVAKNIQYF. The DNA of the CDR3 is TGTGCCAGCAGGCGCGAGGGGGGGCTAGCGGGAGGGCCGGTAGCCAAAAACATTCAGTACTTC.

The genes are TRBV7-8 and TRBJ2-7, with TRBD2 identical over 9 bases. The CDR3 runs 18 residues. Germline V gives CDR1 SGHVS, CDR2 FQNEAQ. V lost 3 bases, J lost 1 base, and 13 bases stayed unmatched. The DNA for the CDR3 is TGTGCCAGCAGCTTCTTTCCAGATCCTAGCGGGACATCCTACGAGCAGTACTTC. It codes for CASSFFPDPSGTSYEQYF.

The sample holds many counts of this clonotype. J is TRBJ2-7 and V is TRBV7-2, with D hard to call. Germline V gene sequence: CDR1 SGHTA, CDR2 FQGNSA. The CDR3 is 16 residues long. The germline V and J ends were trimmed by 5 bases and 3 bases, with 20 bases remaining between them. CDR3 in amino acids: CASSPTRFFVNYEQYF. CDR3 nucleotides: TGTGCCAGCAGCCCAACCCGGTTTTTCGTGAACTACGAGCAGTACTTC.

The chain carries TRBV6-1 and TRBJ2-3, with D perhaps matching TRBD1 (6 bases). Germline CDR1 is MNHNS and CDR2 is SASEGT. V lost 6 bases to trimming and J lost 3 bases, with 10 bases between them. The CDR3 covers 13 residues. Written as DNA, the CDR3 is TGTGCCAGCAGGTATACAGGGACAGATACGCAGTATTTT. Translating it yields CASRYTGTDTQYF.

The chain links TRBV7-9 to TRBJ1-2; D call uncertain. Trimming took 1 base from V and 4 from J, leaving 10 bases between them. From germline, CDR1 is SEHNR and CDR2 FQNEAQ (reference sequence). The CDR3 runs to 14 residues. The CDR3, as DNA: TGTGCCAGCAGCTTAGAAGGGCCCCGCTATGGCTACACCTTC. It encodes CASSLEGPRYGYTF.

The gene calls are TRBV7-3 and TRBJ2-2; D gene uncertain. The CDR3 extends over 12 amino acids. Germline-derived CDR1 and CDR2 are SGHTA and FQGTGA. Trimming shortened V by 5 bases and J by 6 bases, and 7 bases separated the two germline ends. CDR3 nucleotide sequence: TGTGCCAGCAGCAAACGGCCCGGGGAGCTGTTTTTT. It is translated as CASSKRPGELFF. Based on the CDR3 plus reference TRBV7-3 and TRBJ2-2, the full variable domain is GAGVSQTPSNKVTEKGKYVELRCDPISGHTALYWYRQSLGQGPEFLIYFQGTGAADDSGLPNDRFFAVRPEGSVSTLKIQRTERGDSAVYLCASSKRPGELFFGEGSRLTVL.

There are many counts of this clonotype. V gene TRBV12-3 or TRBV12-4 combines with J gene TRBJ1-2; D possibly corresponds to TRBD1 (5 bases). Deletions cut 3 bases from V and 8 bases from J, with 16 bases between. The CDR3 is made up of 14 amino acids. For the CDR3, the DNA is TGTGCCAGCAGTTTTCGACCTGGGACCATCGGCTACACCTTC. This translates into CASSFRPGTIGYTF.

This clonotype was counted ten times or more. CDR3 region: CAWSVREFGETQYF. The CDR3 nucleotides are TGTGCCTGGAGTGTACGCGAGTTTGGGGAGACCCAGTACTTC. The genes are TRBV30 and TRBJ2-5; D remains ambiguous. CDR3 size: 14 residues. V was pared by 0 bases and J by 5 bases, with 13 bases between. Germline V lookup: CDR1 GTSNPN, CDR2 SVGIG (reference sequence).

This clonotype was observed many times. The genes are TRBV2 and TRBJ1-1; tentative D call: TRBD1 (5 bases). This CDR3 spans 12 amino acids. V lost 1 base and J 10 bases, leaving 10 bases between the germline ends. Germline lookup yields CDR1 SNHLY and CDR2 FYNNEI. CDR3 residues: CASSEGGLAAFF. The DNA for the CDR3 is TGTGCCAGCAGTGAAGGGGGACTGGCAGCTTTCTTT.

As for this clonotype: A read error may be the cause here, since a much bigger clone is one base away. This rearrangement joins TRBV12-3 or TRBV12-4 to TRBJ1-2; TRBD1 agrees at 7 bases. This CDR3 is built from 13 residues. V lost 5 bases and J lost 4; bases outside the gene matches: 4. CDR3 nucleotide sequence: TGTGCCAGCAGTGCGGGACAGAGCTATGGCTACACCTTC. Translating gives CASSAGQSYGYTF.

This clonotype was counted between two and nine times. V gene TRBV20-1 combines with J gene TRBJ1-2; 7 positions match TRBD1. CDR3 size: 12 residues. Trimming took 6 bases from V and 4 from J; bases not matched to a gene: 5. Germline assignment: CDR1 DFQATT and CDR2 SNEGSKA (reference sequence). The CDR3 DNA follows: TGCAGTGCCATCCCAGGGGGCTATGGCTACACCTTC. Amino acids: CSAIPGGYGYTF.

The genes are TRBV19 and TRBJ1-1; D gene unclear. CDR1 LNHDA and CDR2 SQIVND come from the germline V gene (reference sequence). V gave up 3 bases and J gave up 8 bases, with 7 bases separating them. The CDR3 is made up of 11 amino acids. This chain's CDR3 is CASSIRREAFF. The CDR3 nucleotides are TGTGCCAGTAGTATTCGGAGGGAAGCTTTCTTT.

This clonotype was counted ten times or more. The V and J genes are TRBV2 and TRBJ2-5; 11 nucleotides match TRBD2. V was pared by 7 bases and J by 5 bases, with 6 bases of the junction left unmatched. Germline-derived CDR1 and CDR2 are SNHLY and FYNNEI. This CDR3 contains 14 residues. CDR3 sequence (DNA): TGTGCCAGCACCGAACTAGCGGGAGTCGAGACCCAGTACTTC. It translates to CASTELAGVETQYF.